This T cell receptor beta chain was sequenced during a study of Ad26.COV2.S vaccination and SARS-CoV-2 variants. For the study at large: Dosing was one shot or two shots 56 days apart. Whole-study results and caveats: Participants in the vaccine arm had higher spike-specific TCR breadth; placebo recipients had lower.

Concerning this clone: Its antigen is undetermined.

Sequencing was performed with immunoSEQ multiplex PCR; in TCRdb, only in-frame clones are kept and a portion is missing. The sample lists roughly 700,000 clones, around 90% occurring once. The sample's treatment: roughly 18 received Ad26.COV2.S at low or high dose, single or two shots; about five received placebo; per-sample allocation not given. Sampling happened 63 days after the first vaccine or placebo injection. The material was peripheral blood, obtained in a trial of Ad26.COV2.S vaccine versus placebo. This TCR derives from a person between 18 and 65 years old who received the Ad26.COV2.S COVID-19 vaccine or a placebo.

CDR3 residues: CASSSTPDRVSTGELFF. For the CDR3, the DNA is TGTGCCAGCAGCTCAACCCCCGACAGGGTCAGCACCGGGGAGCTGTTTTTT. The chain recombines TRBV7-9 with TRBJ2-2, with TRBD1 matching 7 bases. In germline, CDR1 is SEHNR, CDR2 FQNEAQ (reference sequence). CDR3 length: 17 residues. V shed 4 bases, J shed 4 bases, and the junction held 12 bases outside the gene matches.